The entry below describes one T cell receptor beta chain. These data are taken from a study of blood T cell repertoires in COVID-19. Whole-study context: Some COVID-19 samples were acute and others convalescent; all came from the United States, Italy and Spain. The cDNA or gDNA used as material had been derived from T cells, B-cell-depleted T cells, or PBMCs.

The authors' processing: Reference gene primer amplification gave nucleated cell count estimates. Sequencing used immunoSEQ multiplex PCR; TCRdb keeps in-frame clones, though not all of them. V and J calls and clone size are those listed in that table; D and trimming were worked out from the DNA. The repertoire includes about 210,000 clones, just over 90% of them detected once, and roughly 1.2% sits in the top ten. The sequence was obtained from a young man with acute or convalescent COVID-19. Sequenced: peripheral blood.

In DNA, the CDR3 is TGTGCCTGGACGGGCAGGGTCGGAGATACGCAGTATTTT. Encoded protein: CAWTGRVGDTQYF. J is TRBJ2-3 and V is TRBV30; possible D gene TRBD1, 5 bases. Germline-derived CDR1 and CDR2 are GTSNPN and SVGIG (reference sequence). V dropped 4 bases and J dropped 5 bases, with 13 bases sitting between them. The CDR3 covers 13 residues.